The 2 T cell receptor beta chains listed next were all sequenced from one sample in a study of T cell repertoires in cytomegalovirus infection. MiXCR, run by TCRdb on the reads, gives a single entry per CDR3 protein. The sample holds 310,000 or so distinct CDR3 sequences, roughly a tenth seen once. The specimen was PBMCs. These receptors all come from a human donor in good health (CMV status not recorded). Some clones in this sample may be carry-over from other donors' samples.

V and J are TRBV19 and TRBJ1-6; unclear D gene. Germline CDR1 LNHDA, CDR2 SQIVND (reference sequence). The germline V and J ends were trimmed by 8 bases and 7 bases, with 12 bases remaining between them. There are 13 residues in the CDR3. CDR3 bases: TGTGCCAGTCTTAGGGCCAGCAATTCACCCCTCCACTTT. As protein: CASLRASNSPLHF.

This clonotype was recorded many times. The V and J genes are TRBV7-3 and TRBJ2-4; D perhaps matches TRBD2 (7 bases). The CDR3 is made up of 14 amino acids. Trimming left V 4 bases short and J 8 bases short, with 15 bases between. The germline V gene encodes CDR1 SGHTA and CDR2 FQGTGA. The CDR3 here is CASSSSGGSDIQYF. CDR3 bases: TGTGCCAGCAGCTCCTCGGGGGGCTCCGACATTCAGTACTTC.